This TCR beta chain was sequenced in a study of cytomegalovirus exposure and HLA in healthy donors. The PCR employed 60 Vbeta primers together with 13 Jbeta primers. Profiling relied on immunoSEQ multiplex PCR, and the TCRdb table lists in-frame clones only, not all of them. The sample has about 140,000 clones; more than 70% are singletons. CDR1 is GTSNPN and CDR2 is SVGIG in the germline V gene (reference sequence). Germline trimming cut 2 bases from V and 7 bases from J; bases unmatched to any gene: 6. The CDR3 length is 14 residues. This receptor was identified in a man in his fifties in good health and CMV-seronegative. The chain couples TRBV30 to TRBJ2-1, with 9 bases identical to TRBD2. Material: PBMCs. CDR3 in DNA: TGTGCCTGGAGTTTATACCTAGCGGGAAATGAGCAGTTCTTC. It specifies CAWSLYLAGNEQFF. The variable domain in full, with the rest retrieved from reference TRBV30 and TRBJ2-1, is SQTIHQWPATLVQPVGSPLSLECTVEGTSNPNLYWYRQAAGRGLQLLFYSVGIGQISSEVPQNLSASRPQDRQFILSSKKLLLSDSGFYLCAWSLYLAGNEQFFGPGTRLTVL.